A single sample is the source of the 16 T cell receptor beta chains below, sequenced in a study of sequential checkpoint blockade in melanoma. Treatment indicated: randomized to nivolumab then ipilimumab (arm A) or the reverse (arm B). Repertoires were generated with immunoSEQ multiplex PCR, while TCRdb's copy carries only in-frame clones and drops some. The sample has under 25,000 clones; more than 60% are singletons. The sequencing here drew on CD8+ T cells sorted from blood (inferred from file names), taken from a patient given nivolumab and ipilimumab in sequence. All receptors derive from a human donor with melanoma.

As regards this clone: This same CDR3 is encoded by further DNA sequences in the sample. This rearrangement joins TRBV5-1 to TRBJ2-7, with 9 bases lining up with TRBD1. The CDR3 runs 14 residues. With 2 bases clipped from V and 1 base from J, the junction kept 1 base outside the gene matches. Germline CDR1 is SGHRS and CDR2 is YFSETQ. CDR3 sequence reads: CASSLGQGSYEQYF. The CDR3 coding sequence is TGCGCCAGCAGCTTAGGACAGGGGTCCTACGAGCAGTACTTC.

This clone was seen only a few times. This chain links TRBV7-9 with TRBJ2-7; a possible D gene is TRBD2 (5 bases). This CDR3 has 13 residues. Looked up from germline, CDR1 is SEHNR and CDR2 is FQNEAQ (reference sequence). With 3 bases removed from V and 2 bases from J, the gap between germline ends came to 8 bases. The CDR3 coding sequence is TGTGCCAGCAGCTTCAGCGGTACCTACGAGCAGTACTTC. Residues: CASSFSGTYEQYF.

The sample holds a few counts of this clone. The chain recombines TRBV7-9 with TRBJ2-7; 7 nucleotides match TRBD1. V gave up 0 bases and J gave up 5 bases; unmatched junction bases: 4. The V gene's germline CDR1 is SEHNR and CDR2 FQNEAQ (reference sequence). The CDR3 is 14 residues long. The CDR3 protein is CASSLATGQNEQYF. The DNA of the CDR3 is TGTGCCAGCAGCTTAGCGACAGGGCAGAACGAGCAGTACTTC.

This chain uses TRBV5-1 with TRBJ2-7, with 7 bases that match TRBD1. The CDR3 consists of 13 residues. Germline CDR1 SGHRS, CDR2 YFSETQ. The V gene end was trimmed by 5 bases and the J gene end by 4 bases; junction bases not matched to a gene: 6. CDR3 in DNA: TGCGCCAGCAGAGAGGGGGCCGGTTACGAGCAGTACTTC. Protein sequence: CASREGAGYEQYF.

The V gene is TRBV11-2, the J gene TRBJ2-7; maybe TRBD2 (5 bases). The CDR3 is 15 residues long. From germline, CDR1 is SGHAT and CDR2 FQNNGV. Trimming took off 5 bases at V and 3 bases at J, with 17 bases between the two ends. CDR3 bases: TGTGCCAGCAGCGGTAGTCGGCTAGCCCACTACGAGCAGTACTTC. Translating it yields CASSGSRLAHYEQYF.

In this sample, this clone turned up a few times. The rearrangement uses TRBV19 and TRBJ1-5; the match to TRBD1 covers 7 bases. CDR1 and CDR2 (germline): LNHDA, SQIVND (reference sequence). This CDR3 has 14 residues. V lost 6 bases and J lost 8; bases outside the gene matches: 10. CDR3 sequence reads: CASRIPGGREPQHF. The CDR3 DNA follows: TGTGCCAGTAGGATCCCAGGGGGTCGTGAGCCCCAGCATTTT.

This chain links TRBV25-1 with TRBJ1-1, with TRBD1 identical over 8 bases. Germline CDR1 is MGHDK and CDR2 is SYGVNS. This CDR3 is built from 14 residues. J gave up 4 bases and V 2 bases, and 3 bases lay outside the gene matches. CDR3 nucleotides: TGTGCCAGCAGTGAAACGACAGGGGCCACTGAAGCTTTCTTT. This sequence encodes CASSETTGATEAFF.

This sequence joins TRBV19 and TRBJ2-7; D is undetermined. Germline loops: CDR1 LNHDA, CDR2 SQIVND (reference sequence). The CDR3 spans 14 residues. Trimming took 4 bases from V and 5 from J, leaving 15 bases between them. The CDR3 DNA is TGTGCCAGTAGTACAAGGAATAGCCCAAACGAGCAGTACTTC. Amino acids: CASSTRNSPNEQYF.

This chain connects TRBV27 to TRBJ2-5, with unresolved D. TRBJ2-7 matches the DNA end more closely, so the J call is doubtful. There are 15 residues in the CDR3. Germline V gene sequence: CDR1 MNHEY, CDR2 SMNVEV (reference sequence). As DNA, the CDR3 is TGTGCCAGCAGGTCTGGTACCGCCGCCCCCCTCGAGCAGTACTTC. Protein sequence: CASRSGTAAPLEQYF.

The CDR3, as DNA: TGTGCCAGTAGTGCGACTAGCGGGAGTTTAGACGAGCAGTACTTC. Amino acids: CASSATSGSLDEQYF. The chain is built from TRBV19 and TRBJ2-7, with 12 bases identical to TRBD2. V shed 5 bases and J 5 bases; nucleotides not matched to a gene: 7. There are 15 residues in the CDR3. Germline V lookup: CDR1 LNHDA, CDR2 SQIVND (reference sequence).

V and J are TRBV20-1 and TRBJ2-7; D is possibly TRBD2 (6 bases). CDR1 is DFQATT and CDR2 is SNEGSKA in the germline V gene (reference sequence). V was cut by 5 bases and J by 5 bases, with 10 bases left in between. The CDR3 extends over 11 amino acids. CDR3 sequence (DNA): TGCAGTGCTCCCCGGGGGAACGAGCAGTACTTC. Amino acid sequence: CSAPRGNEQYF.

This chain connects TRBV6-5 to TRBJ2-7; 8 nucleotides line up with TRBD2. This CDR3 is built from 12 residues. Per germline, CDR1 MNHEY and CDR2 SVGAGI. V lost 6 bases and J lost 5; bases outside the gene matches: 3. The CDR3: CASSPSGHEQYF. CDR3 coding DNA: TGTGCCAGCAGCCCTAGCGGGCACGAGCAGTACTTC.

V is TRBV28 and J is TRBJ2-3, with D perhaps TRBD2 (6 bases). In germline, CDR1 is MDHEN, CDR2 SYDVKM. Trimming removed 7 bases at V and 5 bases at J, with 25 bases between. The CDR3 consists of 17 residues. CDR3 amino acids: CASTDVGGGLQGDTQYF. DNA of the CDR3: TGTGCCAGCACGGACGTTGGGGGAGGCTTGCAAGGAGATACGCAGTATTTT.

The chain is built from TRBV2 and TRBJ2-7, with D possibly being TRBD1 (6 bases). V lost 6 bases to trimming and J lost 1 base, with 19 bases between them. In germline, CDR1 is SNHLY, CDR2 FYNNEI. The CDR3 has 16 amino acids. The CDR3, as DNA: TGTGCCAGCAGGGACAGTGGGGTAGCTGTTTCCTACGAGCAGTACTTC. Encoded protein: CASRDSGVAVSYEQYF. The variable domain in full, with the rest retrieved from reference TRBV2 and TRBJ2-7, is EPEVTQTPSHQVTQMGQEVILRCVPISNHLYFYWYRQILGQKVEFLVSFYNNEISEKSEIFDDQFSVERPDGSNFTLKIRSTKLEDSAMYFCASRDSGVAVSYEQYFGPGTRLTVT.

This sequence joins TRBV30 and TRBJ1-1; the D gene is possibly TRBD1 (6 bases). Germline CDR1 is GTSNPN and CDR2 is SVGIG (reference sequence). CDR3 length: 14 amino acids. V gave up 3 bases and J gave up 0 bases, with 11 bases separating them. This chain's CDR3 is CAWRQGEMNTEAFF. DNA for the CDR3: TGTGCCTGGAGACAGGGAGAAATGAACACTGAAGCTTTCTTT.

The rearrangement joins TRBV6-5 to TRBJ1-2, with 7 bases lining up with TRBD1. This CDR3 spans 13 amino acids. The ends lost 11 bases at V and 2 bases at J; junction bases unmatched: 8. In germline, CDR1 is MNHEY, CDR2 SVGAGI. CDR3 protein: CALGRGQNYGYTF. In DNA, the CDR3 is TGTGCCTTGGGAAGGGGACAGAACTATGGCTACACCTTC.